The rows below give T cell receptor beta chains drawn from one sample of a study of T-cell memory formation after mild COVID-19. In TCRdb, the 5' RACE reads were re-called with MiXCR into one record per CDR3 protein. Of around 530,000 distinct CDR3 sequences listed, about 20% are singletons. Sequenced material: PBMCs or a T cell subset sorted from them (not recorded which). These receptors all come from an adult woman who had mild COVID-19 (a few samples of this study predate the infection). Cell type and time point are not known. Both conserved end residues are part of each CDR3. D genes are given only for firm matches. The listing skips clone size in some rows; elsewhere it reads once, few, many or a size class.

v_call: TRBV7-6; j_call: TRBJ2-3; d_call: NA; clone_size: few; cdr3_nt: TGTGCCAGCAGCTTAGATGTGGCAGGAGGCACAGATACGCAGTATTTT; cdr3_aa: CASSLDVAGGTDTQYF
v_call: TRBV5-1; j_call: TRBJ2-7; d_call: NA; clone_size: NA; cdr3_nt: TGCGCCAGCAGCCCCTTTCAAGACGGAACCTACGAGCAGTACTTC; cdr3_aa: CASSPFQDGTYEQYF
v_call: TRBV29-1; j_call: TRBJ2-2; d_call: NA; clone_size: NA; cdr3_nt: TGCAGCGTTCCTGACAGAAACACCGGGGAGCTGTTTTTT; cdr3_aa: CSVPDRNTGELFF
v_call: TRBV7-2; j_call: TRBJ1-5; d_call: NA; clone_size: NA; cdr3_nt: TGTGCCAGCAGCTTAGTGGCCCCAAATCAGCCCCAGCATTTT; cdr3_aa: CASSLVAPNQPQHF
v_call: TRBV7-9; j_call: TRBJ1-2; d_call: NA; clone_size: NA; cdr3_nt: TGTGCCATCCCGGAGGAGACACTTTATGGCTACACCTTC; cdr3_aa: CAIPEETLYGYTF
v_call: TRBV29-1; j_call: TRBJ2-3; d_call: NA; clone_size: NA; cdr3_nt: TGCAGCGTTTTTTCGCGGGTCACAGATACGCAGTATTTT; cdr3_aa: CSVFSRVTDTQYF
v_call: TRBV7-6; j_call: TRBJ2-1; d_call: TRBD2; clone_size: NA; cdr3_nt: TGTGCCAGCAGTCCCAGGCGGGGGATCAATGAGCAGTTCTTC; cdr3_aa: CASSPRRGINEQFF
v_call: TRBV2; j_call: TRBJ2-5; d_call: NA; clone_size: few; cdr3_nt: TGTGCCAGGGGGGACACACAGGATACCCAGTACTTC; cdr3_aa: CARGDTQDTQYF
v_call: TRBV6-2/TRBV6-3; j_call: TRBJ1-1; d_call: NA; clone_size: few; cdr3_nt: TGTGCCAGCATTACAGATCTTAGTGGCACTGAAGCTTTCTTT; cdr3_aa: CASITDLSGTEAFF
v_call: TRBV7-6; j_call: TRBJ2-5; d_call: TRBD2; clone_size: few; cdr3_nt: TGTGCCAGCAGCTTAGAATCCCGCGGGGGGGCCAAAGAGACCCAGTACTTC; cdr3_aa: CASSLESRGGAKETQYF
v_call: TRBV27; j_call: TRBJ2-7; d_call: TRBD2; clone_size: few; cdr3_nt: TGTGCCAGCAGTTCAAGGCCGGGACTAGCGGGTCACTTC; cdr3_aa: CASSSRPGLAGHF
v_call: TRBV4-2; j_call: TRBJ2-3; d_call: TRBD1; clone_size: NA; cdr3_nt: TGTGCCAGCAGCCAAGTATCAGGGGGATCAGATACGCAGTATTTT; cdr3_aa: CASSQVSGGSDTQYF
v_call: TRBV29-1; j_call: TRBJ2-2; d_call: NA; clone_size: few; cdr3_nt: TGCAGCGTTGAATTAGAAACCGGGGAGCTGTTTTTT; cdr3_aa: CSVELETGELFF
v_call: TRBV29-1; j_call: TRBJ2-1; d_call: NA; clone_size: few; cdr3_nt: TGCAGCGTTGAAGATGGTAGCTTCGGATACAATGAGCAGTTCTTC; cdr3_aa: CSVEDGSFGYNEQFF
v_call: TRBV7-9; j_call: TRBJ1-4; d_call: TRBD1; clone_size: NA; cdr3_nt: TGTGCCAGCAGCTCGACCGGGACAGGAAGGCAAAAACTGTTTTTT; cdr3_aa: CASSSTGTGRQKLFF
v_call: TRBV5-1; j_call: TRBJ2-1; d_call: TRBD2; clone_size: many; cdr3_nt: TGCGCCAGCAGCCGGACTAGCGGAAGCTACAATGAGCAGTTCTTC; cdr3_aa: CASSRTSGSYNEQFF
v_call: TRBV20-1; j_call: TRBJ1-4; d_call: NA; clone_size: few; cdr3_nt: TGCAACTGGACGGGCCTAGGGGAAAAACTGTTTTTT; cdr3_aa: CNWTGLGEKLFF
v_call: TRBV4-1; j_call: TRBJ2-2; d_call: NA; clone_size: few; cdr3_nt: TGCGCCAGCAGGGAAGGCGGGGAGCTGTTTTTT; cdr3_aa: CASREGGELFF
v_call: TRBV6-2/TRBV6-3; j_call: TRBJ2-5; d_call: TRBD2; clone_size: NA; cdr3_nt: TGTGCCAGCAATAGCGGGGACGAGACCCAGTACTTC; cdr3_aa: CASNSGDETQYF
v_call: TRBV11-3; j_call: TRBJ2-7; d_call: NA; clone_size: few; cdr3_nt: TGTGCCAGCAGCTCCCGGGACCCGGAGGTGTACGAGCAGTACTTC; cdr3_aa: CASSSRDPEVYEQYF
v_call: TRBV9; j_call: TRBJ2-2; d_call: NA; clone_size: few; cdr3_nt: TGTGCCAGCAGCGCCGGACAGTGGACCGGGGAGCTGTTTTTT; cdr3_aa: CASSAGQWTGELFF
v_call: TRBV7-9; j_call: TRBJ1-5; d_call: NA; clone_size: few; cdr3_nt: TGTGCCAGCAGCTACCTAGCCGGGGGGGCTGGCAATCAGCCCCAGCATTTT; cdr3_aa: CASSYLAGGAGNQPQHF
v_call: TRBV6-2/TRBV6-3; j_call: TRBJ2-1; d_call: NA; clone_size: few; cdr3_nt: TGTGCCAGCAGTTACGTAGCGTACTCCTACAATGAGCAGTTCTTC; cdr3_aa: CASSYVAYSYNEQFF
v_call: TRBV21-1; j_call: TRBJ2-5; d_call: NA; clone_size: NA; cdr3_nt: TGTGCCAGCACCCAAATACAGGGAAAGGAAGAGACCCAGTACTTC; cdr3_aa: CASTQIQGKEETQYF
v_call: TRBV6-6; j_call: TRBJ1-5; d_call: NA; clone_size: NA; cdr3_nt: TGTGCCAGCAGTTCCATTATCGGGGGTACTGATGGTCAGCCCCAGCATTTT; cdr3_aa: CASSSIIGGTDGQPQHF
v_call: TRBV5-6; j_call: TRBJ1-2; d_call: TRBD1; clone_size: NA; cdr3_nt: TGTGCCAGCAGCCGAGGACAGGGCTTTAGCGGGAGAAGCTACACCTTC; cdr3_aa: CASSRGQGFSGRSYTF
v_call: TRBV18; j_call: TRBJ2-2; d_call: TRBD1; clone_size: few; cdr3_nt: TGTGCCAGCTCACCACTAGGACAGGAGACGAACACCGGGGAGCTGTTTTTT; cdr3_aa: CASSPLGQETNTGELFF
v_call: TRBV4-2; j_call: TRBJ2-3; d_call: TRBD2; clone_size: once; cdr3_nt: TGTGCCAGCAGCCAAAACGCGGGGGGGCTCACAGATACGCAGTATTTT; cdr3_aa: CASSQNAGGLTDTQYF
v_call: TRBV5-1; j_call: TRBJ2-7; d_call: TRBD1; clone_size: few; cdr3_nt: TGCGCCAGCAGTACCGGGACAGGGGAATACGAGCAGTACTTC; cdr3_aa: CASSTGTGEYEQYF
v_call: TRBV24-1; j_call: TRBJ1-5; d_call: NA; clone_size: few; cdr3_nt: TGTGCCACCAGTGATGGGGGGGGGACACAGAATCAGCCCCAGCATTTT; cdr3_aa: CATSDGGGTQNQPQHF
v_call: TRBV10-3; j_call: TRBJ2-1; d_call: TRBD2; clone_size: NA; cdr3_nt: TGTGCCATCAGTGAGCAGCCAGGTGGGGGGGGTTACAATGAGCAGTTCTTC; cdr3_aa: CAISEQPGGGGYNEQFF
v_call: TRBV5-1; j_call: TRBJ1-2; d_call: TRBD1; clone_size: NA; cdr3_nt: TGCGCCAGCAGCCCAGGACAGGGAGTAGTGGGTGGCTACACCTTC; cdr3_aa: CASSPGQGVVGGYTF
v_call: TRBV7-9; j_call: TRBJ2-2; d_call: TRBD2; clone_size: NA; cdr3_nt: TGTGCCAGCAGCTTCTTTCGGACTAGCGGGAGAATCGGGGAGCTGTTTTTT; cdr3_aa: CASSFFRTSGRIGELFF
v_call: TRBV6-7; j_call: TRBJ2-1; d_call: TRBD2; clone_size: NA; cdr3_nt: TGTGCCAGCAGTGAAGGAGCGGGGGGTTGCTACAATGAGCAGTTCTTC; cdr3_aa: CASSEGAGGCYNEQFF
v_call: TRBV6-5; j_call: TRBJ1-5; d_call: NA; clone_size: NA; cdr3_nt: TGTGCCAGCAGTTACTCGATCCTAGACGGTCAGCCCCAGCATTTT; cdr3_aa: CASSYSILDGQPQHF
v_call: TRBV12-3/TRBV12-4; j_call: TRBJ2-7; d_call: TRBD1; clone_size: NA; cdr3_nt: TGTGCCAGCAGTTTTACAGGGGATTCCTACGAGCAGTACTTC; cdr3_aa: CASSFTGDSYEQYF
v_call: TRBV4-3; j_call: TRBJ2-7; d_call: TRBD1; clone_size: NA; cdr3_nt: TGCGCCAGTTCCGACCGGACAGGGGATACATGGAAGTACTTC; cdr3_aa: CASSDRTGDTWKYF
v_call: TRBV25-1; j_call: TRBJ2-2; d_call: NA; clone_size: NA; cdr3_nt: TGTGCCAGCGGGCAGGGTGGGGCGAACACCGGGGAGCTGTTTTTT; cdr3_aa: CASGQGGANTGELFF
v_call: TRBV21-1; j_call: TRBJ1-2; d_call: NA; clone_size: NA; cdr3_nt: TGTGCCAGCTACCGGGACATCTCTAACTATGGCTACACCTTC; cdr3_aa: CASYRDISNYGYTF
v_call: TRBV9; j_call: TRBJ2-1; d_call: NA; clone_size: NA; cdr3_nt: TGTGCCAGCAGCGGGGGGTACCAGCTTAGTGAGCAGTTCTTC; cdr3_aa: CASSGGYQLSEQFF
v_call: TRBV7-9; j_call: TRBJ2-3; d_call: TRBD2; clone_size: NA; cdr3_nt: TGTGCCAGCAGCTTGGCCCTGGTGGGACTAGCGGGCACAGATACGCAGTATTTT; cdr3_aa: CASSLALVGLAGTDTQYF
v_call: TRBV7-9; j_call: TRBJ2-7; d_call: NA; clone_size: NA; cdr3_nt: TGTGCCAGCAGCGCTGCGTCCGGGAACGAGCAGTACTTC; cdr3_aa: CASSAASGNEQYF
v_call: TRBV24-1; j_call: TRBJ2-3; d_call: TRBD2; clone_size: NA; cdr3_nt: TGTGCCACCAGTGCCGGACTAGCGGGGGAACGGGATACGCAGTATTTT; cdr3_aa: CATSAGLAGERDTQYF
v_call: TRBV20-1; j_call: TRBJ2-7; d_call: NA; clone_size: NA; cdr3_nt: TGCAGTGCTAGAGATGAGACACTAACCTACGAGCAGTACTTC; cdr3_aa: CSARDETLTYEQYF
v_call: TRBV11-3; j_call: TRBJ2-1; d_call: NA; clone_size: NA; cdr3_nt: TGTGCCAGCACCCGTCTGGGGAGCTCCTACAATGAGCAGTTCTTC; cdr3_aa: CASTRLGSSYNEQFF
v_call: TRBV12-3/TRBV12-4; j_call: TRBJ2-5; d_call: TRBD1; clone_size: NA; cdr3_nt: TGTGCCAGCAGTTTAGGGACAGGGCCGGGAGAGACCCAGTACTTC; cdr3_aa: CASSLGTGPGETQYF
v_call: TRBV7-2; j_call: TRBJ2-7; d_call: NA; clone_size: many; cdr3_nt: TGTGCCAGCAGCTTAGACTACTACGAGCAGTACTTC; cdr3_aa: CASSLDYYEQYF
v_call: TRBV5-1; j_call: TRBJ2-1; d_call: NA; clone_size: NA; cdr3_nt: TGCGCCAGCAGCACAGACCAGACCAATGAGCAGTTCTTC; cdr3_aa: CASSTDQTNEQFF
v_call: TRBV7-2; j_call: TRBJ2-1; d_call: NA; clone_size: few; cdr3_nt: TGTGCCAGCAGCTTAAGAACGTGGGGCTACAATGAGCAGTTCTTC; cdr3_aa: CASSLRTWGYNEQFF
v_call: TRBV6-2/TRBV6-3; j_call: TRBJ2-7; d_call: TRBD1; clone_size: NA; cdr3_nt: TGTGCCAGCAGTGACCGGGACAGGGTCTCCTACGAGCAGTACTTC; cdr3_aa: CASSDRDRVSYEQYF
v_call: TRBV4-3; j_call: TRBJ2-1; d_call: NA; clone_size: few; cdr3_nt: TGCGCCAGCAGCCAAATTGGGGGTCTTAGCTCCTACAATGAGCAGTTCTTC; cdr3_aa: CASSQIGGLSSYNEQFF
v_call: TRBV9; j_call: TRBJ1-4; d_call: NA; clone_size: NA; cdr3_nt: TGTGCCAGCAGCGTAGAGGCCAATGGGGATGAAAAACTGTTTTTT; cdr3_aa: CASSVEANGDEKLFF
v_call: TRBV30; j_call: TRBJ1-1; d_call: NA; clone_size: NA; cdr3_nt: TGTGCCTGGAGTTGGGGGGGGTACGCTGAAGCTTTCTTT; cdr3_aa: CAWSWGGYAEAFF
v_call: TRBV18; j_call: TRBJ1-2; d_call: NA; clone_size: many; cdr3_nt: TGTGCCAGCAGCCCCGGCGGTGGCTACACCTTC; cdr3_aa: CASSPGGGYTF
v_call: TRBV15; j_call: TRBJ1-5; d_call: NA; clone_size: few; cdr3_nt: TGTGCCACCAGCAGAGAAGGTGGAGCAGGCAATCAGCCCCAGCATTTT; cdr3_aa: CATSREGGAGNQPQHF
v_call: TRBV7-6; j_call: TRBJ2-1; d_call: TRBD1; clone_size: NA; cdr3_nt: TGTGTCAGCAGCTTTAGGACAGGGTTGGGCAATGAGCAGTTCTTC; cdr3_aa: CVSSFRTGLGNEQFF
v_call: TRBV5-1; j_call: TRBJ2-1; d_call: TRBD2; clone_size: many; cdr3_nt: TGCGCCAGCCGAGAAGGGGAGGGCTTCTACAATGAGCAGTTCTTC; cdr3_aa: CASREGEGFYNEQFF